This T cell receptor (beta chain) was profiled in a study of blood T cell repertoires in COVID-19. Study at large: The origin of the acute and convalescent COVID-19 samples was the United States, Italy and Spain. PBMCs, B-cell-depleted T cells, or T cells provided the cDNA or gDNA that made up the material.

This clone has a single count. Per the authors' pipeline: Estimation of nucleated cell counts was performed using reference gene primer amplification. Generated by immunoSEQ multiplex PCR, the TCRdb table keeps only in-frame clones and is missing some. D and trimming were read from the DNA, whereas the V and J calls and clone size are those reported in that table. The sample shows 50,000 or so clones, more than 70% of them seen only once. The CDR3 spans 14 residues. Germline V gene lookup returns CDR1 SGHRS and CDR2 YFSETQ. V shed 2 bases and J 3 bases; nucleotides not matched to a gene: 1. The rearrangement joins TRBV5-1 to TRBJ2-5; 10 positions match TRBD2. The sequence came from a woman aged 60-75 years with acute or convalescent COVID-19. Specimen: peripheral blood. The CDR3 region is CASSLAGGKETQYF. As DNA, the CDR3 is TGCGCCAGCAGCTTAGCGGGAGGGAAAGAGACCCAGTACTTC.